This T cell receptor beta chain was sequenced for a study of post-analysis software for immune sequencing data. A note on this clonotype: Its specificity is unknown.

V lost 8 bases, J lost 2 bases, and 10 bases lay in between. The CDR3 runs 12 residues. Presence of unique molecular identifiers characterized the TCR beta cDNA libraries. TCRdb ran MiXCR on the PCR reads and lists one entry per CDR3 protein. The repertoire holds approximately 570,000 distinct CDR3 sequences, with about 40% as singletons. Notes on the study in general: Controls had lower frequencies than patients of five or six TRBV segments, which included TRBV5-6, TRBV5-1 and TRBV20-1. People with multiple sclerosis had a significantly lower normalized Chao1 diversity than controls did.

The TCR originated in a girl aged 5-17 years with multiple sclerosis. The sequenced sample consisted of blood. This rearrangement joins TRBV12-3 or TRBV12-4 to TRBJ2-7, with D possibly called TRBD1 or TRBD2 (5 bases each). CDR3 DNA: TGTGCCAGCGAGGGGCGCCCCTACGAGCAGTACTTC. Protein product: CASEGRPYEQYF.